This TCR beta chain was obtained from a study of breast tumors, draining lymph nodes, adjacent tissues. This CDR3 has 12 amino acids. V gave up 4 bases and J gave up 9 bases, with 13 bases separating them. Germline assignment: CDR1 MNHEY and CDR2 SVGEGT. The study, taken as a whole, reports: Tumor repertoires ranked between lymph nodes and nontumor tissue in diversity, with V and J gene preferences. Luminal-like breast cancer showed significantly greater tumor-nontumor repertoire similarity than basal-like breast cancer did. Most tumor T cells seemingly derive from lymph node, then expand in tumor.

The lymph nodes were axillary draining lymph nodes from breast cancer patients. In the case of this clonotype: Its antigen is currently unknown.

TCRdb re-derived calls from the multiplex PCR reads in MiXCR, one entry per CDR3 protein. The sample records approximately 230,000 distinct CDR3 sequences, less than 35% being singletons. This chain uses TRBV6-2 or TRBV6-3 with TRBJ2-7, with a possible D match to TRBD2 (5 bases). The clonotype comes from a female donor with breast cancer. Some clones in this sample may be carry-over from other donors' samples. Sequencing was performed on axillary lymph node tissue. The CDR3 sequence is CASSFLMAGQYF. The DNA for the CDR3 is TGTGCCAGCAGTTTTTTGATGGCGGGGCAGTACTTC.